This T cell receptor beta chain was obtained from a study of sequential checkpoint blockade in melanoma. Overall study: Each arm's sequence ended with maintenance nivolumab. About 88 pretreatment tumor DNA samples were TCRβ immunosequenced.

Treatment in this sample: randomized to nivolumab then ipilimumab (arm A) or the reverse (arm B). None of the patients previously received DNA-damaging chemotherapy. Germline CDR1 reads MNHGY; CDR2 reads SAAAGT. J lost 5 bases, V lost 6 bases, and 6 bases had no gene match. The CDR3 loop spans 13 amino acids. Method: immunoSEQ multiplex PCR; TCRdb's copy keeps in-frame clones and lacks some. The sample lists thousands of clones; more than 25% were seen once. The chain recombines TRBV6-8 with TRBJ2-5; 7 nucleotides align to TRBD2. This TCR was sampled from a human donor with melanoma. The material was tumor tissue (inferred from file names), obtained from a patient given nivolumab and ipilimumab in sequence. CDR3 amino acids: CASRGEGRETQYF. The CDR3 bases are TGTGCCAGCAGGGGGGAGGGCCGGGAGACCCAGTACTTC.